A selection of T cell receptor beta chains follows, all from one sample in a study of control samples from healthy donors and cancer patients. This table comes from immunoSEQ multiplex PCR, and its TCRdb copy is limited to in-frame clones, with some not included. There are 40,000 to 50,000 clones in the sample; 70% to 90% occur only once, and around 50% lies in the top ten. Sequencing was carried out using blood. The receptors shown here come from a man aged 55 to 70 in good health. Both conserved end residues are part of each CDR3. D genes are given only for firm matches. Part of the rows lack a size; the others show once, few, many or a class for expanded clones.

V gene,J gene,CDR3 length,D gene,clone size,CDR3 DNA,CDR3 protein
TRBV18,TRBJ1-4,14,NA,NA,TGTGCCAGCTCACCAGGAAAGGCTAATGAAAAACTGTTTTTT,CASSPGKANEKLFF
TRBV7-9,TRBJ1-3,15,NA,NA,TGTGCCAGCAGCTTAATAGCAGGGCCTGGAAACACCATATATTTT,CASSLIAGPGNTIYF
TRBV5-1,TRBJ1-5,14,TRBD1,few,TGCGCCAGCAGCTTGACAGGGGAGAATCAGCCCCAGCATTTT,CASSLTGENQPQHF
TRBV2,TRBJ1-3,13,TRBD1,NA,TGTGCCAGGGGACAGAGCTCTGGAAACACCATATATTTT,CARGQSSGNTIYF
TRBV18,TRBJ1-1,13,NA,NA,TGTGCCAGCTCAAGGGGAGGGAACACTGAAGCTTTCTTT,CASSRGGNTEAFF
TRBV3-1/TRBV3-2,TRBJ1-1,14,NA,NA,TGTGCCAGCAGCCAAGGGCGGGATGGCACTGAAGCTTTCTTT,CASSQGRDGTEAFF
TRBV10-3,TRBJ2-1,17,TRBD2,few,TGTGCCATCAGTGACCCTTTGGGACTAGCCTCATACAATGAGCAGTTCTTC,CAISDPLGLASYNEQFF
TRBV18,TRBJ1-5,12,NA,NA,TGTGCCAGCTCATCGAAGAATCAGCCCCAGCATTTT,CASSSKNQPQHF
TRBV9,TRBJ2-7,13,TRBD2,NA,TGTGCCAGCAGCGTTGGGCTAGCGGATAAGCAGTACTTC,CASSVGLADKQYF
TRBV18,TRBJ2-7,13,NA,NA,TGTGCCAGCTCACCGGTAACCTCCTACGAGCAGTACTTC,CASSPVTSYEQYF